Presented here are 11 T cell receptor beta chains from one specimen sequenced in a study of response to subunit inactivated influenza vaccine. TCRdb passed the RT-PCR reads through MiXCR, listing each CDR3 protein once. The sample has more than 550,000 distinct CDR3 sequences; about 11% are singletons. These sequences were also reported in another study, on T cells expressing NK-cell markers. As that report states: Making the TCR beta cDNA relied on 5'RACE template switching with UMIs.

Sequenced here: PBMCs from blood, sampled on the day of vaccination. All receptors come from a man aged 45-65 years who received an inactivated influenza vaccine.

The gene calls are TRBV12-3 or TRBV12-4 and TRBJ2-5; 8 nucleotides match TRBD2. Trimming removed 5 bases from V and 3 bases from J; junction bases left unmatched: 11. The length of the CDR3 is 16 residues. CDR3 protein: CASSPIAGGSKETQYF. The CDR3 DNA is TGTGCCAGCAGTCCTATTGCGGGGGGCTCTAAAGAGACCCAGTACTTC.

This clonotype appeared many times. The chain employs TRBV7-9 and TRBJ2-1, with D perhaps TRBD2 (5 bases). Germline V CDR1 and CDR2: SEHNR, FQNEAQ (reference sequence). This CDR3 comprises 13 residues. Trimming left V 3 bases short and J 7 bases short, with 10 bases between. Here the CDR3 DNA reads TGTGCCAGCAGCTTGGACCGAGGGAATGAGCAGTTCTTC. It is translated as CASSLDRGNEQFF.

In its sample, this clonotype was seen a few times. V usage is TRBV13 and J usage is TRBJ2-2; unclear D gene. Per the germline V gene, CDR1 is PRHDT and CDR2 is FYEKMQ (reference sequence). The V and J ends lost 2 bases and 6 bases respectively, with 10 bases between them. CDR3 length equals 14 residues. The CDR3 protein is CASSLTGWAGELFF. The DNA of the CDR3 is TGTGCCAGCAGCTTAACTGGTTGGGCCGGGGAGCTGTTTTTT.

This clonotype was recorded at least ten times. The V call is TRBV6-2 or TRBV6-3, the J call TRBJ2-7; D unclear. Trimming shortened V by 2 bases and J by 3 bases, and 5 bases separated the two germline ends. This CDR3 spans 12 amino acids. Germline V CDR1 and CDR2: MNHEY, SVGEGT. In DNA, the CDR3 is TGTGCCAGCAGTTACCAGGTCTACGAGCAGTACTTC. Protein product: CASSYQVYEQYF.

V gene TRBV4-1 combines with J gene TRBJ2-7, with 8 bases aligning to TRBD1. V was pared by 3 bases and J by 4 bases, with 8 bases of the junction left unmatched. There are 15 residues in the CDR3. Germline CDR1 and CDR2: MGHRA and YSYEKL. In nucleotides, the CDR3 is TGCGCCAGCAGCCACTCGACAGGGGTGAGATACGAGCAGTACTTC. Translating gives CASSHSTGVRYEQYF.

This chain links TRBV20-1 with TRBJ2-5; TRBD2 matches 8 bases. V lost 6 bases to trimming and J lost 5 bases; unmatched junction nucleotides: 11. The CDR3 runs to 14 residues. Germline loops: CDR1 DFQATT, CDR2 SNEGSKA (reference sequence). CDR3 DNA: TGCAGTGCCACTGATAGCGGGAATCGGGAGACCCAGTACTTC. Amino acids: CSATDSGNRETQYF.

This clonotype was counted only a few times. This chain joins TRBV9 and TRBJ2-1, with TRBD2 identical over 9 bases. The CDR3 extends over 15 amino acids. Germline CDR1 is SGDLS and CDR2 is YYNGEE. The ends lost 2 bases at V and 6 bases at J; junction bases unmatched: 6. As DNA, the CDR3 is TGTGCCAGCAGCGTCGCGGGACTAGCTAGCAATGAGCAGTTCTTC. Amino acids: CASSVAGLASNEQFF. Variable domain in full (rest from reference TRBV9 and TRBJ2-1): DSGVTQTPKHLITATGQRVTLRCSPRSGDLSVYWYQQSLDQGLQFLIQYYNGEERAKGNILERFSAQQFPDLHSELNLSSLELGDSALYFCASSVAGLASNEQFFGPGTRLTVL.

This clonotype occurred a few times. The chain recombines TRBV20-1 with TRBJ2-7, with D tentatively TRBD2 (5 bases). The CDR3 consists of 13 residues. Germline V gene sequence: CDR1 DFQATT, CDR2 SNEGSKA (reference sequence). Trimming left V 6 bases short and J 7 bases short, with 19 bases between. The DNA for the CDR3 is TGCAGTGCCAACCGGGAAAGTACTTTGGAGCAGTACTTC. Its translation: CSANRESTLEQYF.

The CDR3 nucleotides are TGTGCCATCTCCCTGGGGGCTAGCCGGAACACAGATACGCAGTATTTT. Its protein is CAISLGASRNTDTQYF. The chain carries TRBV10-3 and TRBJ2-3, with D perhaps matching TRBD1 (6 bases). Between the trimmed V and J ends, which lost 8 bases and 2 bases, there was a span of 20 bases. Germline values: CDR1 ENHRY, CDR2 SYGVKD. The length of the CDR3 is 16 residues.

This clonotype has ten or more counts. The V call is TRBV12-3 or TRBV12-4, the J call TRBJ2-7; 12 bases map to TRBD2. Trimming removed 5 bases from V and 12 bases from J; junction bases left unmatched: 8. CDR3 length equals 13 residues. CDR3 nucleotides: TGTGCCAGCAGTCCCATGACTAGCGGGAGACTGTACTTC. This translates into CASSPMTSGRLYF.

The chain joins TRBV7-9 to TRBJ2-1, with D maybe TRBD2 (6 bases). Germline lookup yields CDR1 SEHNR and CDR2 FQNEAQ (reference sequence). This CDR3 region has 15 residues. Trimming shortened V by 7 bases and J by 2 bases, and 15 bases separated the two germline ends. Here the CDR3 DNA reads TGTGCCAGCATTGGGGGGAGGTATCCCTACAATGAGCAGTTCTTC. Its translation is CASIGGRYPYNEQFF.